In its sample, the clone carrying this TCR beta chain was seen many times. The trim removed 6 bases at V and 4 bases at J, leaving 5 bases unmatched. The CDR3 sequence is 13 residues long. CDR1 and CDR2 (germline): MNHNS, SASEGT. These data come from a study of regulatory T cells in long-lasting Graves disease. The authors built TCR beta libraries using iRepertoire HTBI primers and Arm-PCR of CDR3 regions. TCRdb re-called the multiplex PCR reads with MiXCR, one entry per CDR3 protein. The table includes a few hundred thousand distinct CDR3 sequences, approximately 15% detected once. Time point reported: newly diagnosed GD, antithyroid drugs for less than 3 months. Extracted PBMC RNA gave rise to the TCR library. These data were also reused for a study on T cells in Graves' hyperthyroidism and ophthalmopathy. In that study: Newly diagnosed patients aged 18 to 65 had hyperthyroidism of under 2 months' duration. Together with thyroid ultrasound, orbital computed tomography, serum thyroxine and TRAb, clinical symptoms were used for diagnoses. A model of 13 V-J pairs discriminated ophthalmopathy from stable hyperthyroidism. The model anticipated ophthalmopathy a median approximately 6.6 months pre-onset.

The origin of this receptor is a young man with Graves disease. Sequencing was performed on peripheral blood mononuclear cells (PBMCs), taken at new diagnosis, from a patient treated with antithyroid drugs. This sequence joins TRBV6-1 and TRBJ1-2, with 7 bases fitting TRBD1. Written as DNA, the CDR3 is TGTGCCAGCAGAGACAGGGAGTCCTATGGCTACACCTTC. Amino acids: CASRDRESYGYTF.